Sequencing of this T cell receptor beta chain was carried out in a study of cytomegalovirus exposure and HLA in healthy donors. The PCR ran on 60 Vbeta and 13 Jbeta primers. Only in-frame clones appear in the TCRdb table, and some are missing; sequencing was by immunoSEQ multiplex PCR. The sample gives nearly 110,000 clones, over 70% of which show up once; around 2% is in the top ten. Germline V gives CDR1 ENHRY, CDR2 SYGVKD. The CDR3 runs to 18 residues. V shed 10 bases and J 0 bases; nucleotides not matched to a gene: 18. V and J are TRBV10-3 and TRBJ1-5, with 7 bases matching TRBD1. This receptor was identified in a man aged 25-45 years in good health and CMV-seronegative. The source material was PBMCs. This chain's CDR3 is CATESSGTDIHSNQPQHF. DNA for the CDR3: TGTGCCACGGAAAGCTCGGGGACAGATATTCATAGCAATCAGCCCCAGCATTTT.